The clone carrying this TCR beta chain was seen at least ten times. The authors amplified TCR beta CDR3 regions from RNA transcripts. Scientists carried out first-round RT-PCR using HTBI primers and then a second-round multiplex PCR. One entry per CDR3 protein results from TCRdb running MiXCR on the multiplex PCR reads. Here the sample spans about 640,000 distinct CDR3 sequences, just over 40% being singletons. The data stem from a study of Graves' ophthalmopathy and Graves' hyperthyroidism. This TCR was recovered from an adult man with Graves' ophthalmopathy. The sequencing input was peripheral blood.

CDR3 residues: CASSPDRATNEKLFF. CDR3 nucleotides: TGCGCCAGCAGCCCAGACAGAGCAACTAATGAAAAACTGTTTTTT. J is TRBJ1-4 and V is TRBV5-1, with D possibly TRBD1 on 5 matching bases. This CDR3 has 15 amino acids. The germline gives CDR1 SGHRS, CDR2 YFSETQ. Deletions cut 4 bases from V and 0 bases from J, with 10 bases between.